A single T cell receptor beta chain is shown here with its context. Time point: baseline pretreatment blood. Treatment denoted: 15 Gy SBRT to primary tumor, nephrectomy 4 weeks later. This sample is part of a study of radiation and T cells in renal cell carcinoma. Some clones are missing from TCRdb's copy, which holds only in-frame ones; the method was immunoSEQ multiplex PCR. The table records 90,000 to 100,000 clones, 70% to 90% of them present only once. This TCR came from a man between 45 and 60 years old with renal cell carcinoma. The starting material was blood, obtained from a patient whose treatment included radiotherapy and nephrectomy.

CDR3 loop: CASSSGPSSGTDTQYF. The DNA for the CDR3 is TGCGCCAGCAGCTCGGGCCCTTCTAGCGGCACAGATACGCAGTATTTT. V gene TRBV5-1 combines with J gene TRBJ2-3; D is possibly TRBD2 (6 bases). Germline loops: CDR1 SGHRS, CDR2 YFSETQ. The V gene lost 3 bases and the J gene lost 1 base, with 15 bases spanning the gap. This CDR3 spans 16 amino acids.